The 9 T cell receptor beta chains below come from one sample, sequenced in a study of T cells after yellow fever vaccination. MiXCR, run by TCRdb on the 5' RACE reads, gives a single entry per CDR3 protein. The data hold around 500,000 distinct CDR3 sequences, with roughly 22% observed a single time. The sequencing here drew on PBMCs, taken about 21 days after the first yellow fever vaccination. The receptors derive from a man aged 18-30 years who received the YFV17D yellow fever vaccine.

The rearrangement joins TRBV28 to TRBJ2-5; 9 positions match TRBD2. This CDR3 is 14 amino acids long. V shed 7 bases, J shed 1 base, and the junction held 4 bases outside the gene matches. Germline-derived CDR1 and CDR2 are MDHEN and SYDVKM. The DNA for the CDR3 is TGTGCCAGCACTAGCGGGGCTGGCCAAGAGACCCAGTACTTC. Protein sequence: CASTSGAGQETQYF.

By its share, this clonotype is medium-sized. V usage is TRBV7-2 and J usage is TRBJ2-3; tentative D call: TRBD1 (5 bases). Trimming removed 4 bases from V and 5 bases from J, with 13 bases in between. This CDR3 has 14 residues. Germline lookup yields CDR1 SGHTA and CDR2 FQGNSA. This CDR3 is CASSSTRVGDTQYF. As DNA, the CDR3 is TGTGCCAGCAGCTCGACCAGGGTCGGAGATACGCAGTATTTT.

This clonotype was detected only a few times. The gene calls are TRBV5-8 and TRBJ2-7; TRBD1 might be the D (6 bases). The CDR3 contains 14 residues. Germline CDR1 reads SGHTS; CDR2 reads YDEGEE. V was pared by 4 bases and J by 4 bases, with 15 bases between. CDR3 sequence reads: CASSTNRDTYEQYV. CDR3 nucleotide sequence: TGTGCCAGCAGCACTAACCGGGACACTTACGAGCAGTACGTC.

The sample holds a few counts of this clonotype. The CDR3 DNA reads as TGTGCCAGTAGTATGAGTGGCGAACCCCTCCACTTT. As protein: CASSMSGEPLHF. This chain links TRBV19 with TRBJ1-6; D gene unclear. The length of the CDR3 is 12 residues. Trimming shortened V by 3 bases and J by 12 bases, and 9 bases separated the two germline ends. The V gene's germline CDR1 is LNHDA and CDR2 SQIVND (reference sequence). The complete variable domain, with remaining parts taken from reference TRBV19 and TRBJ1-6, reads DGGITQSPKYLFRKEGQNVTLSCEQNLNHDAMYWYRQDPGQGLRLIYYSQIVNDFQKGDIAEGYSVSREKKESFPLTVTSAQKNPTAFYLCASSMSGEPLHFGNGTRLTVT.

This clonotype has more than one count but fewer than ten. Here the CDR3 DNA reads TGCGCCAGCAGCCACAGGGATTCCGGGGAGCTGTTTTTT. Protein sequence: CASSHRDSGELFF. The rearrangement links TRBV4-1 to TRBJ2-2; possible D gene TRBD1, 5 bases. The CDR3 loop spans 13 amino acids. The V gene lost 3 bases and the J gene lost 6 bases, with 8 bases spanning the gap. CDR1 is MGHRA and CDR2 is YSYEKL in the germline V gene.

This chain uses TRBV20-1 with TRBJ2-2; a weak D match, TRBD1 (5 bases). V shed 1 base and J shed 3 bases, with 9 bases lying between them. The CDR3 spans 14 residues. Germline CDR1 reads DFQATT; CDR2 reads SNEGSKA (reference sequence). The CDR3 nucleotides read TGCAGTGCTAGAGTCAGGGTCGACACCGGGGAGCTGTTTTTT. Its protein product is CSARVRVDTGELFF.

This clonotype was counted at least ten times. The rearrangement links TRBV7-3 to TRBJ2-1; 7 bases fit TRBD2. Trimming at V came to 2 bases and at J to 3 bases, leaving 7 bases not matched to a gene. The V gene's germline CDR1 is SGHTA and CDR2 FQGTGA. The CDR3 contains 16 residues. The CDR3 bases are TGTGCCAGCAGCTTATTACCGGGGGGATACTACAATGAGCAGTTCTTC. Its protein product is CASSLLPGGYYNEQFF. Combining the CDR3 with reference TRBV7-3 and TRBJ2-1 gives the whole variable domain GAGVSQTPSNKVTEKGKYVELRCDPISGHTALYWYRQSLGQGPEFLIYFQGTGAADDSGLPNDRFFAVRPEGSVSTLKIQRTERGDSAVYLCASSLLPGGYYNEQFFGPGTRLTVL.

In DNA form, the CDR3 reads TGTGCCAGCAGTTTTGGTACAGGGGGGAGCGATACGCAGTATTTT. Its protein is CASSFGTGGSDTQYF. The chain joins TRBV12-3 or TRBV12-4 to TRBJ2-3, with 8 bases matching TRBD1. The CDR3 sequence is 15 residues long. V lost 3 bases, J lost 6 bases, and 8 bases stayed unmatched.

The chain employs TRBV7-2 and TRBJ1-5; D might be TRBD1 (5 bases). V lost 1 base and J 5 bases, leaving 12 bases between the germline ends. The CDR3 extends over 15 amino acids. The germline V gene has CDR1 SGHTA and CDR2 FQGNSA. The DNA for the CDR3 is TGTGCCAGCAGCTTAGAGGGGAGAGTGGATCAGCCCCAGCATTTT. Its protein is CASSLEGRVDQPQHF.